This T cell receptor beta chain is from a study of T cells in tuberculosis. This clone was recorded once. One junction end does not reproduce the germline sequence, and a read error may be involved. Tuberculin skin test and IGRA determined adolescents' latent tuberculosis status at entry. This CDR3 has 10 amino acids. Germline lookup yields CDR1 MNHNS and CDR2 SASEGT. Measured with immunoSEQ multiplex PCR; TCRdb has only the in-frame clones, and not every one. The repertoire consists of about 41,000 clones, with 95% occurring once and the leading ten covering about 3.7%. The rearrangement joins TRBV6-1 to TRBJ1-3; D gene ambiguous. The sequence was collected from a donor aged 10 to 29 with latent tuberculosis or without tuberculosis infection. The sequencing input was PBMCs. CDR3: CASSEAEIKF. CDR3 coding DNA: TGTGCCAGCAGTGAAGCCGAGATTAAGTTT.